One and the same sample provided the 19 T cell receptor beta chains below, sequenced in a study of blood T cell repertoires in COVID-19. Sequencing was performed with immunoSEQ multiplex PCR; in TCRdb, only in-frame clones are kept and a portion is missing. The data contain 170,000 or so clones, roughly 90% of them seen just once; the ten biggest clones take up approximately 0.5%. Sequences were obtained from peripheral blood. All receptors derive from a man aged 45-60 years with acute or convalescent COVID-19.

V gene TRBV7-3 combines with J gene TRBJ2-1; a possible D gene is TRBD2 (6 bases). Germline CDR1 SGHTA, CDR2 FQGTGA. The CDR3 runs 13 residues. Trimming took 4 bases from V and 7 from J, leaving 11 bases between them. CDR3 DNA: TGTGCCAGCAGCTCTTCGGGAGTGAATGAGCAGTTCTTC. Residues: CASSSSGVNEQFF.

The V call is TRBV19, the J call TRBJ1-2, with 8 bases lining up with TRBD1. The CDR3 length is 16 residues. Per germline, CDR1 LNHDA and CDR2 SQIVND (reference sequence). With 5 bases clipped from V and 3 bases from J, the junction kept 11 bases outside the gene matches. CDR3 sequence (DNA): TGTGCCAGTAGTCTGCTGCAGGGGGCAGGGGACTATGGCTACACCTTC. Its translation is CASSLLQGAGDYGYTF.

The chain links TRBV19 to TRBJ2-3; 8 bases fit TRBD2. Germline CDR1 reads LNHDA; CDR2 reads SQIVND (reference sequence). The length of the CDR3 is 15 residues. V shed 6 bases and J 1 base; nucleotides not matched to a gene: 6. CDR3 loop: CASRESGSGTDTQYF. Written as DNA, the CDR3 is TGTGCCAGTAGGGAAAGCGGGAGCGGCACAGATACGCAGTATTTT. Complete variable domain (other parts from reference TRBV19 and TRBJ2-3): DGGITQSPKYLFRKEGQNVTLSCEQNLNHDAMYWYRQDPGQGLRLIYYSQIVNDFQKGDIAEGYSVSREKKESFPLTVTSAQKNPTAFYLCASRESGSGTDTQYFGPGTRLTVL.

The CDR3 loop is CASSPWTGLEAFF. DNA of the CDR3: TGTGCCAGCAGCCCCTGGACAGGTCTAGAAGCTTTCTTT. This sequence joins TRBV7-9 and TRBJ1-1; TRBD1 matches 7 bases. Unmatched junction bases numbered 8, after V lost 5 bases and J lost 8 bases. The CDR3 is 13 residues long. The germline CDR1 and CDR2 sequences are SEHNR and FQNEAQ (reference sequence).

This clone was seen only once. The chain's CDR3 is CASRDSGGIQYF. CDR3 DNA: TGTGCCAGCAGGGATAGCGGGGGTATACAGTACTTC. The chain joins TRBV12-3 or TRBV12-4 to TRBJ2-4, with 9 bases fitting TRBD2. This CDR3 has 12 residues. The V and J ends lost 6 bases and 13 bases, in that order; junction bases with no gene match: 7.

The chain carries TRBV28 and TRBJ1-1, with D perhaps TRBD1 (5 bases). The germline V gene encodes CDR1 MDHEN and CDR2 SYDVKM. The CDR3 length is 14 residues. V lost 7 bases, J lost 1 base, and 13 bases lay in between. CDR3 loop: CASTLAGRNTEAFF. The CDR3 nucleotides are TGTGCCAGCACCCTCGCGGGACGGAACACTGAAGCTTTCTTT.

The chain links TRBV27 to TRBJ2-1; D remains ambiguous. Germline values: CDR1 MNHEY, CDR2 SMNVEV (reference sequence). The CDR3 is 12 residues long. Trimming removed 6 bases at V and 8 bases at J, with 11 bases between. Here the CDR3 reads CASRNLADEQFF. CDR3 DNA sequence: TGTGCCAGCAGGAATCTGGCGGATGAGCAGTTCTTC.

The rearrangement uses TRBV10-3 and TRBJ2-7; 7 positions agree with TRBD1. J lost 2 bases, V lost 3 bases, and 1 base had no gene match. From germline, CDR1 is ENHRY and CDR2 SYGVKD. This CDR3 is built from 13 residues. CDR3 amino acids: CAISETGAYEQYV. CDR3 bases: TGTGCCATCAGTGAAACAGGGGCCTACGAGCAGTACGTC.

The rearrangement links TRBV4-3 to TRBJ1-6, with a weak D call TRBD1 (6 bases). CDR3 length: 15 residues. CDR1 is LGHNA, CDR2 YSLEER, per germline. V dropped 2 bases and J dropped 8 bases, with 13 bases sitting between them. CDR3 amino acids: CASSQSGQSDSPLHF. The DNA for the CDR3 is TGCGCCAGCAGCCAATCAGGACAGAGCGATTCACCCCTCCACTTT.

The chain has TRBV10-3 and TRBJ2-1; perhaps TRBD1 as D (6 bases). CDR3 length equals 16 residues. CDR1 is ENHRY and CDR2 is SYGVKD in the germline V gene. V was clipped by 6 bases and J by 0 bases, with 15 bases between them. CDR3 coding DNA: TGTGCCATCAGCCCCGACAGGAGTAGCTCCTACAATGAGCAGTTCTTC. This translates into CAISPDRSSSYNEQFF.

The CDR3 region is CASRPGGLYGYTF. The CDR3 DNA is TGTGCCAGCAGACCAGGGGGCCTGTATGGCTACACCTTC. V gene TRBV5-6 combines with J gene TRBJ1-2; 8 bases are a match to TRBD1. The germline gives CDR1 SGHDT, CDR2 YYEEEE. After removal of 5 bases from V and 5 bases from J, the junction contained 5 bases not matched to a gene. The CDR3 runs 13 residues.

V gene TRBV9 combines with J gene TRBJ2-3; 11 nucleotides line up with TRBD2. Germline CDR1 SGDLS, CDR2 YYNGEE. This CDR3 is 17 amino acids long. V gave up 0 bases and J gave up 4 bases; unmatched junction bases: 7. The CDR3 reads CASSVDLAGGPPDTQYF. Here the CDR3 DNA reads TGTGCCAGCAGCGTAGATCTAGCGGGAGGCCCCCCAGATACGCAGTATTTT. Based on the CDR3 plus reference TRBV9 and TRBJ2-3, the full variable domain is DSGVTQTPKHLITATGQRVTLRCSPRSGDLSVYWYQQSLDQGLQFLIQYYNGEERAKGNILERFSAQQFPDLHSELNLSSLELGDSALYFCASSVDLAGGPPDTQYFGPGTRLTVL.

CDR3 bases: TGTGCCAGCAGCTTGGCACGAAGGGGGCCCGAGGGGTACAATGAGCAGTTCTTC. It yields the protein CASSLARRGPEGYNEQFF. This chain uses TRBV5-6 with TRBJ2-1; 7 positions agree with TRBD1. CDR1 SGHDT and CDR2 YYEEEE come from the germline V gene. The CDR3 runs to 18 residues. V shed 0 bases and J 4 bases; nucleotides not matched to a gene: 13.

This chain links TRBV2 with TRBJ1-1, with D possibly TRBD1 on 6 matching bases. Germline V gives CDR1 SNHLY, CDR2 FYNNEI. Between the trimmed V and J ends, which lost 8 bases and 4 bases, there was a span of 17 bases. CDR3 length: 14 residues. The CDR3 DNA reads TGTGCCAGCTTACCAAACAGGGTAGGCACTGAAGCTTTCTTT. It yields the protein CASLPNRVGTEAFF. Supplemented by reference TRBV2 and TRBJ1-1, the full variable domain reads EPEVTQTPSHQVTQMGQEVILRCVPISNHLYFYWYRQILGQKVEFLVSFYNNEISEKSEIFDDQFSVERPDGSNFTLKIRSTKLEDSAMYFCASLPNRVGTEAFFGQGTRLTVV.

The chain is built from TRBV7-6 and TRBJ2-2; maybe TRBD2 (7 bases). Germline V lookup: CDR1 SGHVS, CDR2 FNYEAQ. This CDR3 is built from 16 residues. Trimming removed 5 bases at V and 3 bases at J, with 16 bases between. CDR3 nucleotide sequence: TGTGCCAGCAGCCGAAGGGCGGGGGCCGACACCGGGGAGCTGTTTTTT. This sequence encodes CASSRRAGADTGELFF.

The rearrangement links TRBV27 to TRBJ2-3; the match to TRBD2 covers 7 bases. Germline values: CDR1 MNHEY, CDR2 SMNVEV (reference sequence). The junction had 9 bases not matched to a gene; V was cut back by 5 bases and J by 4 bases. This CDR3 is 15 amino acids long. The CDR3 here is CASSEGGRVADTQYF. CDR3 nucleotides: TGTGCCAGCAGTGAGGGAGGGAGGGTGGCAGATACGCAGTATTTT.

This sequence joins TRBV6-4 and TRBJ2-2; TRBD2 agrees at 8 bases. The V gene end was trimmed by 6 bases and the J gene end by 4 bases; junction bases not matched to a gene: 16. The CDR3 has 18 amino acids. From germline, CDR1 is MRHNA and CDR2 SNTAGT. CDR3 protein: CASRSRTSSSTGTGELFF. CDR3 bases: TGTGCCAGCAGAAGTAGGACTAGCAGTTCTACGGGCACCGGGGAGCTGTTTTTT.

The chain is built from TRBV12-3 or TRBV12-4 and TRBJ2-7; TRBD1 matches 7 bases. V lost 6 bases, J lost 6 bases, and 2 bases stayed unmatched. This CDR3 is built from 11 residues. The DNA of the CDR3 is TGTGCCAGCAGGAACAGGGGCGAGCAGTACTTC. The encoded protein is CASRNRGEQYF.

The chain has TRBV9 and TRBJ2-5, with TRBD2 matching 10 bases. Trimming removed 3 bases from V and 3 bases from J; junction bases left unmatched: 5. CDR3 size: 15 residues. Germline loops: CDR1 SGDLS, CDR2 YYNGEE. The CDR3 nucleotides are TGTGCCAGCAGCGAGGGGACTAGCGCCAAAGAGACCCAGTACTTC. As protein: CASSEGTSAKETQYF.